This is a list of T cell receptor beta chains from one sample in a study of cytomegalovirus exposure and HLA in healthy donors. TCRdb's table, derived via immunoSEQ multiplex PCR, lists solely in-frame clones and lacks some. The table includes more than 85,000 clones, under 85% detected once. The sequenced material came from PBMCs. These receptors all come from a man aged 35-49 years in good health and CMV-seronegative. Both conserved end residues are part of each CDR3. The D gene is left open where the match is weak. Clone sizes are given selectively: once, few, many, or a class where the clone is expanded.

d_gene: TRBD2; v_gene: TRBV4-1; j_gene: TRBJ2-7; abundance: few; CDR3nt: TGCGCCAGCAGCCAAGAGGCGGGGGGTTACGAGCAGTACTTC; CDR3aa: CASSQEAGGYEQYF
d_gene: NA; v_gene: TRBV5-8; j_gene: TRBJ1-4; abundance: NA; CDR3nt: TGTGCCAGCAGCTTACAGACAACTAATGAAAAACTGTTTTTT; CDR3aa: CASSLQTTNEKLFF
d_gene: NA; v_gene: TRBV28; j_gene: TRBJ2-1; abundance: NA; CDR3nt: TGTGCCAGCAGTTTTTTCATGGGGGGTTCCTACAATGAGCAGTTCTTC; CDR3aa: CASSFFMGGSYNEQFF
d_gene: NA; v_gene: TRBV11-2; j_gene: TRBJ1-2; abundance: once; CDR3nt: TGTGCCAGCAGCCTTAACCTACAGGGAGGCTACACCTTC; CDR3aa: CASSLNLQGGYTF
d_gene: NA; v_gene: TRBV7-9; j_gene: TRBJ2-3; abundance: NA; CDR3nt: TGTGCCAGCAGCTTCAGACTAACTACAGATACGCAGTATTTT; CDR3aa: CASSFRLTTDTQYF
d_gene: NA; v_gene: TRBV29-1; j_gene: TRBJ1-1; abundance: NA; CDR3nt: TGCAGCCTCCGAGGGGGGGAATACACTGAAGCTTTCTTT; CDR3aa: CSLRGGEYTEAFF
d_gene: NA; v_gene: TRBV18; j_gene: TRBJ1-6; abundance: NA; CDR3nt: TGTGCCAGCTCCAAACAAAAGGGGGATTCACCCCTCCACTTT; CDR3aa: CASSKQKGDSPLHF
d_gene: TRBD1; v_gene: TRBV9; j_gene: TRBJ1-1; abundance: NA; CDR3nt: TGTGCCAGCAGCGTAGTATGGGACAGCTATTCTGAAGCTTTCTTT; CDR3aa: CASSVVWDSYSEAFF
d_gene: NA; v_gene: TRBV18; j_gene: TRBJ2-5; abundance: once; CDR3nt: TGTGCCAGCTCGTCTAGCAGCCAAGAGACCCAGTACTTC; CDR3aa: CASSSSSQETQYF
d_gene: NA; v_gene: TRBV10-3; j_gene: TRBJ2-3; abundance: NA; CDR3nt: TGTGCCATCGGGCGCCTAGATACGCAGTATTTT; CDR3aa: CAIGRLDTQYF
d_gene: NA; v_gene: TRBV4-3; j_gene: TRBJ1-5; abundance: few; CDR3nt: TGCGCCAGCAGCCAAGATATTTACAGGGTGGGGTTTCAGCCCCAGCATTTT; CDR3aa: CASSQDIYRVGFQPQHF